This TCR beta chain emerged from a study of blood T cell repertoires in COVID-19. Study background: COVID-19 samples from acute and convalescent phases originated in the United States, Italy and Spain. PBMCs, B-cell-depleted T cells, or T cells provided the cDNA or gDNA that made up the material.

The CDR3 loop spans 15 amino acids. V gave up 3 bases and J gave up 4 bases, with 15 bases separating them. The germline V gene encodes CDR1 MDHEN and CDR2 SYDVKM. Per the original methods: Nucleated cell number was recorded as an estimate derived from reference gene primer amplification. This table comes from immunoSEQ multiplex PCR, and its TCRdb copy is limited to in-frame clones, with some not included. The D gene and trimming were derived from the DNA, and the V and J assignments and clone size from that table. The table includes fewer than 300,000 clones, 85% detected once. V is TRBV28 and J is TRBJ1-1; no definite D call. The sequenced sample consisted of peripheral blood. This TCR derives from a human donor in a cohort sampled during active COVID-19. CDR3 amino acids: CASSFLSGEVTEAFF. Here the CDR3 DNA reads TGTGCCAGCAGTTTCCTCAGTGGGGAGGTCACTGAAGCTTTCTTT.